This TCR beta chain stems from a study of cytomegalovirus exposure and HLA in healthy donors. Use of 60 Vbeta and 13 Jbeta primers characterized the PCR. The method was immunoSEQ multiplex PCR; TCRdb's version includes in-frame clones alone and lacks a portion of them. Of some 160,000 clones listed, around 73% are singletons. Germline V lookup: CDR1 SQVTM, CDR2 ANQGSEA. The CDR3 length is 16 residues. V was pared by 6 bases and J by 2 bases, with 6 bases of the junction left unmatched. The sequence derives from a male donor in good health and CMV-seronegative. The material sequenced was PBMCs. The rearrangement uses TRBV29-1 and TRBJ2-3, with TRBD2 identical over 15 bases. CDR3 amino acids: CSVEGLAGGNTDTQYF. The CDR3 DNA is TGCAGCGTGGAGGGACTAGCGGGAGGTAACACAGATACGCAGTATTTT.